The 20 T cell receptor beta chains listed next were all sequenced from one sample in a study of CD8 T cells in ankylosing spondylitis (TCRdb year 2017). The library relied on 5' RACE. The reads were generated on an Illumina HiSeq 2500. TCRdb redid the processing of the public reads, applying fastp at Q25 and MiXCR, and retained in-frame beta chains. When rows share a CDR3 protein, they turn into one entry using the most common DNA and genes. In this sample the table shows hundreds of thousands of distinct CDR3 sequences, 10% to 15% of which occur a single time. The ten most abundant clones make up roughly 0.51% of the sample. Broader findings and caveats from the paper: Blood from ankylosing spondylitis patients appeared to be characterized by a TCR beta motif composed of eight highly homologous amino acid variants.

Their target antigens are unknown. Input material: blood, either unsorted or a sorted T cell fraction (not recorded which). These receptors all stem from a male donor with ankylosing spondylitis.

The rearrangement links TRBV10-1 to TRBJ2-1, with D possibly TRBD1 on 6 matching bases. Looked up from germline, CDR1 is WNHNN and CDR2 is SYGVQD (reference sequence). V lost 8 bases and J 4 bases, leaving 9 bases between the germline ends. The CDR3 runs 12 residues. The CDR3 loop reads CASRDNYNEQFF. The CDR3 nucleotides read TGCGCCAGCCGGGACAATTACAATGAGCAGTTCTTC.

This clonotype was detected only a few times. The chain carries TRBV6-1 and TRBJ2-3; 10 bases align to TRBD2. With 8 bases clipped from V and 2 bases from J, the junction kept 4 bases outside the gene matches. Germline assignment: CDR1 MNHNS and CDR2 SASEGT. This CDR3 region has 14 residues. The DNA of the CDR3 is TGTGCCAGCCGGACTAGCGGTTTCACAGATACGCAGTATTTT. Its translation: CASRTSGFTDTQYF.

This clonotype was seen a handful of times. This chain connects TRBV7-9 to TRBJ1-2; the D is unclear. The V end was cut by 0 bases, the J end by 4 bases, with 12 bases between. The germline V gene encodes CDR1 SEHNR and CDR2 FQNEAQ (reference sequence). The CDR3 runs 15 residues. Here the CDR3 DNA reads TGTGCCAGCAGCTTAGCTAAGGAGGGCGGCTATGGCTACACCTTC. This translates into CASSLAKEGGYGYTF.

This clonotype was seen a single time. The rearrangement links TRBV6-1 to TRBJ2-3; 10 nucleotides align to TRBD2. Trimming at V came to 5 bases and at J to 2 bases, leaving 7 bases not matched to a gene. The CDR3 consists of 16 residues. Germline CDR1 reads MNHNS; CDR2 reads SASEGT. The CDR3 bases are TGTGCCAGCAGTTACCTAGCGGGAGACCCCACAGATACGCAGTATTTT. Translated: CASSYLAGDPTDTQYF.

This clonotype was observed many times. The chain uses TRBV29-1 and TRBJ1-1; a possible D gene is TRBD1 (6 bases). The germline gives CDR1 SQVTM, CDR2 ANQGSEA. CDR3 size: 11 residues. V gave up 5 bases and J gave up 11 bases, with 15 bases separating them. The CDR3 bases are TGCAGCGTTACTCCGGGGGCGATGGCTTTCTTT. This translates into CSVTPGAMAFF.

This clonotype was counted at least ten times. The V call is TRBV29-1, the J call TRBJ1-1; 8 bases map to TRBD1. Per germline, CDR1 SQVTM and CDR2 ANQGSEA. With V trimmed by 8 bases and J by 3 bases, 8 bases remained unmatched. The CDR3 contains 13 residues. For the CDR3, the DNA is TGCAGCTTCATCAGGGGGCCCGACACTGAAGCTTTCTTT. It yields the protein CSFIRGPDTEAFF.

CDR3 coding DNA: TGTGCCAGCAGCTTAACGGGACTAGCGGGAGAAGATACGCAGTATTTT. It codes for CASSLTGLAGEDTQYF. V and J are TRBV13 and TRBJ2-3; 14 nucleotides match TRBD2. V dropped 2 bases and J dropped 5; count of bases not matched to a gene: 3. The CDR3 runs 16 residues. Germline CDR1 PRHDT, CDR2 FYEKMQ (reference sequence).

This clonotype was counted a few times. The chain uses TRBV7-2 and TRBJ2-7, with a possible D match to TRBD1 (7 bases). Trimming took off 5 bases at V and 1 base at J, with 15 bases between the two ends. Germline CDR1 and CDR2: SGHTA and FQGNSA. This CDR3 region has 15 residues. The CDR3 region has the DNA TGTGCCAGCAGCATACGGGACAGCGGGTCCTACGAGCAGTACTTC. Its translation: CASSIRDSGSYEQYF.

The chain has TRBV5-6 and TRBJ2-6, with D possibly being TRBD1 (5 bases). This CDR3 contains 17 residues. Germline CDR1 and CDR2: SGHDT and YYEEEE. The ends were cut back, 1 base at V and 0 bases at J, with 11 bases in the middle. The CDR3 region is CASSLQGFPSGANVLTF. In DNA form, the CDR3 reads TGTGCCAGCAGCTTGCAGGGTTTTCCCTCTGGGGCCAACGTCCTGACTTTC. The whole variable domain, filled in from reference TRBV5-6 and TRBJ2-6, reads DAGVTQSPTHLIKTRGQQVTLRCSPKSGHDTVSWYQQALGQGPQFIFQYYEEEERQRGNFPDRFSGHQFPNYSSELNVNALLLGDSALYLCASSLQGFPSGANVLTFGAGSRLTVL.

As regards this clonotype: Because the CDR3 is missing its conserved closing phenylalanine or tryptophan, this is likely a read error. The rearrangement uses TRBV15 and TRBJ1-4; the D gene is possibly TRBD1 (5 bases). Germline V gene data show CDR1 as LNHNV and CDR2 as YYDKDF (reference sequence). Trimming removed 5 bases at V and 2 bases at J, with 15 bases between. This CDR3 is built from 16 residues. Written as DNA, the CDR3 is TGTGCCACCAGCGCTCGATTTCCAGGGACTAATGAAAAACTGTTTCTT. As protein: CATSARFPGTNEKLFL.

The V and J genes are TRBV12-3 or TRBV12-4 and TRBJ1-1; D call uncertain. CDR3 size: 14 residues. V was clipped by 3 bases and J by 3 bases, with 11 bases between them. CDR3 coding DNA: TGTGCCAGCAGTTTGGGAGGAGGGCACACTGAAGCTTTCTTT. This encodes CASSLGGGHTEAFF.

The chain is built from TRBV9 and TRBJ2-7; D is perhaps TRBD1 (6 bases). Germline loops: CDR1 SGDLS, CDR2 YYNGEE. The CDR3 consists of 13 residues. V lost 3 bases, J lost 3 bases, and 10 bases lay in between. The CDR3, as DNA: TGTGCCAGCAGCGGGGGGACAAACTACGAGCAGTACTTC. Amino acids: CASSGGTNYEQYF.

This rearrangement joins TRBV7-2 to TRBJ2-2; D ambiguous. From germline, CDR1 is SGHTA and CDR2 FQGNSA. V lost 5 bases, J lost 7 bases, and 11 bases lay in between. CDR3 length equals 13 residues. CDR3 DNA: TGTGCCAGCAGCCGAACGCTGGGCGGGGAGCTGTTTTTT. This translates into CASSRTLGGELFF.

The V call is TRBV20-1, the J call TRBJ1-1, with a weak D call TRBD1 (6 bases). The ends were cut back, 0 bases at V and 1 base at J, with 12 bases in the middle. Germline V CDR1 and CDR2: DFQATT, SNEGSKA (reference sequence). There are 15 residues in the CDR3. CDR3 sequence (DNA): TGCAGTGCTAGAGATCGCGCGGGGGCGAACACTGAAGCTTTCTTT. This encodes CSARDRAGANTEAFF.

The chain uses TRBV20-1 and TRBJ1-6; no reliable D call. This CDR3 comprises 13 residues. Between the trimmed V and J ends, which lost 5 bases and 10 bases, there was a span of 15 bases. Per the germline V gene, CDR1 is DFQATT and CDR2 is SNEGSKA (reference sequence). The CDR3 coding sequence is TGCAGTGCTTTAGTATGGGGTACCTCACCCCTCCACTTT. Translating gives CSALVWGTSPLHF.

This clonotype was recorded at least ten times. This chain uses TRBV7-3 with TRBJ1-1; perhaps TRBD1 as D (5 bases). Germline V gives CDR1 SGHTA, CDR2 FQGTGA. The CDR3 has 13 residues. Deletions cut 8 bases from V and 1 base from J, with 11 bases between. The CDR3 nucleotides are TGTGCCAGCCAAAGACAGAAGAACACTGAAGCTTTCTTT. As protein: CASQRQKNTEAFF.

The chain carries TRBV5-1 and TRBJ1-2; D not resolved. The CDR3 totals 15 residues. Trimming left V 4 bases short and J 3 bases short, with 16 bases between. Germline lookup yields CDR1 SGHRS and CDR2 YFSETQ. CDR3 sequence reads: CASSQRQSGHYGYTF. CDR3 in DNA: TGCGCCAGCAGCCAAAGACAATCCGGCCACTATGGCTACACCTTC.

The chain carries TRBV20-1 and TRBJ1-2, with 7 positions matching TRBD1. CDR1 is DFQATT and CDR2 is SNEGSKA in the germline V gene (reference sequence). The CDR3 has 13 amino acids. The J segment lost 4 bases and the V segment lost 3 bases, leaving 5 bases of the junction unmatched. The CDR3 DNA reads TGCAGTGCTAGTCGGGACAGTCCCTATGGCTACACCTTC. This sequence encodes CSASRDSPYGYTF.

The sample holds a few counts of this clonotype. The rearrangement joins TRBV20-1 to TRBJ2-3; D possibly corresponds to TRBD2 (7 bases). Germline loops: CDR1 DFQATT, CDR2 SNEGSKA (reference sequence). The CDR3 extends over 12 amino acids. The DNA for the CDR3 is TGCCTCGGAGAAGGGGGGGGCGATACGCAGTATTTT. It codes for CLGEGGGDTQYF.

The genes are TRBV20-1 and TRBJ1-5; D might be TRBD1 (6 bases). Germline values: CDR1 DFQATT, CDR2 SNEGSKA (reference sequence). CDR3 length: 15 residues. V was cut by 7 bases and J by 5 bases, with 21 bases left in between. The CDR3 DNA reads as TGCAGTGTATCTTGGGGCGGGGGCCTCGATCAGCCCCAGCATTTT. It encodes CSVSWGGGLDQPQHF.